The source of this TCR beta chain is a study of Tregs in tolerant kidney transplant recipients. Note on this clone: The antigen remains unidentified. The sequence runs out 3 residues before the end of the CDR3; the remainder is reconstructed from the germline J gene.

CD4+CD25+CD127- Tregs, CD4+CD25- non-Tregs, CD4 and CD8 cells were sorted. Germline V lookup: CDR1 SEHNR, CDR2 FQNEAQ (reference sequence). Trimming left V 1 base short and J 4 bases short, with 11 bases between. This CDR3 region has 15 residues. The assay was immunoSEQ multiplex PCR, and TCRdb's table has in-frame clones only and misses some. This listing includes roughly 53,000 clones. Study-level points and caveats: Findings come from small patient numbers and require larger validation. Some patients' samples used different primers over time, so nucleotide sequences weren't comparable.

The sample in question was CD4+ T cells from blood, obtained before the transplant. The genes are TRBV7-9 and TRBJ2-1, with D perhaps TRBD1 (5 bases). The sequence was obtained from a human donor who received a combined kidney and bone marrow transplant. This chain's CDR3 is CASSLGQGIYNEQFF. The part of the CDR3 DNA that was read is TGTGCCAGCAGCTTAGGGCAGGGCATTTACAATGAG.